Listed here are 4 T cell receptor beta chains from one sample, sequenced in a study of cytomegalovirus exposure and HLA in healthy donors. Sequencing was performed with immunoSEQ multiplex PCR; in TCRdb, only in-frame clones are kept and a portion is missing. The table shows some 130,000 clones, with approximately 80% occurring only once. Sequenced input: PBMCs. The receptors were sampled from a man younger than 40 in good health and CMV-seropositive.

The rearrangement joins TRBV18 to TRBJ2-3; 11 nucleotides line up with TRBD2. With 2 bases clipped from V and 0 bases from J, the junction kept 1 base outside the gene matches. Germline CDR1 is KGHSH and CDR2 is LQKENI. There are 16 residues in the CDR3. CDR3 residues: CASSPTSGGSTDTQYF. The CDR3 coding sequence is TGTGCCAGCTCACCAACTAGCGGGGGAAGCACAGATACGCAGTATTTT.

The chain uses TRBV4-2 and TRBJ1-1; D remains unclear. This CDR3 contains 15 residues. CDR1 LGHNA and CDR2 YNFKEQ come from the germline V gene. V lost 4 bases to trimming and J lost 1 base, with 13 bases between them. CDR3: CASSPLAGKNTEAFF. The DNA of the CDR3 is TGTGCCAGCAGCCCTTTGGCGGGGAAGAACACTGAAGCTTTCTTT.

The rearrangement links TRBV6-5 to TRBJ2-2; the D is unclear. V was trimmed by 6 bases and J by 4 bases, leaving 9 bases between them. The germline gives CDR1 MNHEY, CDR2 SVGAGI. The CDR3 totals 13 residues. The CDR3 loop is CASRGSLTGELFF. The CDR3 coding sequence is TGTGCCAGCAGGGGCAGCCTCACCGGGGAGCTGTTTTTT.

This chain uses TRBV18 with TRBJ2-2, with 7 bases aligning to TRBD1. Germline CDR1 is KGHSH and CDR2 is LQKENI. With 4 bases clipped from V and 7 bases from J, the junction kept 3 bases outside the gene matches. The CDR3 runs 13 residues. The CDR3 DNA sequence: TGTGCCAGCTCACAGGGGGCCGGCGGGGAGCTGTTTTTT. Translation: CASSQGAGGELFF. The full variable domain, completed using reference TRBV18 and TRBJ2-2, is NAGVMQNPRHLVRRRGQEARLRCSPMKGHSHVYWYRQLPEEGLKFMVYLQKENIIDESGMPKERFSAEFPKEGPSILRIQQVVRGDSAAYFCASSQGAGGELFFGEGSRLTVL.